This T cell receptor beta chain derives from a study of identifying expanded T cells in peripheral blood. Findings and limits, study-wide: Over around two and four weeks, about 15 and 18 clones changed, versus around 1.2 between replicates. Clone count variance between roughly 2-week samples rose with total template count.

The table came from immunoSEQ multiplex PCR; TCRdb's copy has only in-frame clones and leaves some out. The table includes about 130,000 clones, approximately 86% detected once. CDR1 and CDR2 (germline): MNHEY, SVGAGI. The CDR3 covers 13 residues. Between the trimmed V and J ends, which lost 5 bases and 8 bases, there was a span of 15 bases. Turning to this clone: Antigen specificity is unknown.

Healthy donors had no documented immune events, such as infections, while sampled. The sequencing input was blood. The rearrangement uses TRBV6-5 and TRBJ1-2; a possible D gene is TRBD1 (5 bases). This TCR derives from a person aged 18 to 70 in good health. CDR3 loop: CASSRDGLGGYTF. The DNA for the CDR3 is TGTGCCAGCAGTCGGGACGGTCTAGGGGGCTACACCTTC.